The 21 T cell receptor beta chains presented below share a single source sample, sequenced in a study of blood T cell repertoires in COVID-19. Profiled with immunoSEQ multiplex PCR; TCRdb holds only in-frame clones, not every one. The top ten clones hold 1.5% to 2% of a sample with 220,000 or so clones, 70% to 85% of them seen once. Sequencing input: peripheral blood. The receptors come from a woman aged 80 or over with acute or convalescent COVID-19.

This chain connects TRBV7-8 to TRBJ1-1, with 7 bases aligning to TRBD1. The germline gives CDR1 SGHVS, CDR2 FQNEAQ. After removal of 3 bases from V and 1 base from J, the junction contained 2 bases not matched to a gene. This CDR3 spans 14 amino acids. The CDR3 is CASSFGTANTEAFF. CDR3 DNA sequence: TGTGCCAGCAGCTTCGGGACAGCGAACACTGAAGCTTTCTTT.

The V and J genes are TRBV7-8 and TRBJ2-5; 7 positions agree with TRBD2. The length of the CDR3 is 15 residues. Germline lookup yields CDR1 SGHVS and CDR2 FQNEAQ. J lost 5 bases, V lost 6 bases, and 12 bases had no gene match. The CDR3 spells CASSPKRGSGETQYF. CDR3 nucleotide sequence: TGTGCCAGCAGTCCTAAGCGCGGGAGTGGGGAGACCCAGTACTTC.

V is TRBV4-2 and J is TRBJ1-3, with a tentative D call TRBD1 (6 bases). This CDR3 region has 19 residues. V was pared by 0 bases and J by 2 bases, with 20 bases between. CDR1 and CDR2 from the germline V gene are LGHNA and YNFKEQ. CDR3 region: CASSQDGGHTDTAGNTIYF. CDR3 DNA: TGTGCCAGCAGCCAAGATGGGGGACACACAGATACAGCTGGAAACACCATATATTTT.

The chain joins TRBV5-1 to TRBJ1-2; 7 bases map to TRBD1. CDR1 and CDR2 from the germline V gene are SGHRS and YFSETQ. The V and J ends lost 0 bases and 2 bases, in that order; junction bases with no gene match: 1. The CDR3 is made up of 14 amino acids. CDR3 sequence reads: CASSLEGQNYGYTF. The CDR3 region has the DNA TGCGCCAGCAGCTTGGAGGGACAGAACTATGGCTACACCTTC. The variable domain in full, completed from reference TRBV5-1 and TRBJ1-2, reads KAGVTQTPRYLIKTRGQQVTLSCSPISGHRSVSWYQQTPGQGLQFLFEYFSETQRNKGNFPGRFSGRQFSNSRSEMNVSTLELGDSALYLCASSLEGQNYGYTFGSGTRLTVV.

The rearrangement links TRBV11-3 to TRBJ2-1, with 9 bases lining up with TRBD1. The CDR3 covers 16 residues. V trimming: 1 base; J trimming: 9 bases; junction bases outside the gene matches: 10. Germline CDR1 reads SGHNT; CDR2 reads YENEEA. CDR3 amino acids: CASSLGAGQGRLEQFF. The CDR3 bases are TGTGCCAGCAGCTTAGGTGCTGGACAGGGGCGGCTTGAGCAGTTCTTC. The full variable domain, in which reference TRBV11-3 and TRBJ2-1 provide the parts outside the CDR3, is EAGVVQSPRYKIIEKKQPVAFWCNPISGHNTLYWYLQNLGQGPELLIRYENEEAVDDSQLPKDRFSAERLKGVDSTLKIQPAELGDSAVYLCASSLGAGQGRLEQFFGPGTRLTVL.

V and J are TRBV11-3 and TRBJ2-7; TRBD2 matches at 10 bases. The CDR3 has 16 amino acids. Trimming cost V 0 bases and J 5 bases; bases outside gene matches: 7. Germline V gives CDR1 SGHNT, CDR2 YENEEA. The CDR3 here is CASSLDLSSGSHEQYF. The CDR3 DNA reads as TGTGCCAGCAGCTTAGATTTGTCTAGCGGGAGCCACGAGCAGTACTTC.

This rearrangement joins TRBV19 to TRBJ2-7; 8 bases fit TRBD2. The trim removed 5 bases at V and 1 base at J, leaving 10 bases unmatched. This CDR3 has 16 residues. Per germline, CDR1 LNHDA and CDR2 SQIVND (reference sequence). CDR3 residues: CASSPRASGLSYEQYF. The CDR3 DNA reads as TGTGCCAGTAGTCCCCGGGCTAGCGGGCTATCCTACGAGCAGTACTTC.

The gene calls are TRBV7-8 and TRBJ2-4; 8 bases are shared with TRBD2. J was trimmed by 5 bases and V by 8 bases; bases with no gene match: 8. Germline loops: CDR1 SGHVS, CDR2 FQNEAQ. The CDR3 is 14 residues long. The CDR3 spells CASGAGGNENIQYF. The DNA for the CDR3 is TGTGCCAGCGGGGCGGGAGGTAACGAAAACATTCAGTACTTC. Drawing the rest from reference TRBV7-8 and TRBJ2-4, the complete variable domain is GAGVSQSPRYKVAKRGQDVALRCDPISGHVSLFWYQQALGQGPEFLTYFQNEAQLDKSGLPSDRFFAERPEGSVSTLKIQRTQQEDSAVYLCASGAGGNENIQYFGAGTRLSVL.

The chain employs TRBV11-2 and TRBJ2-5; tentatively, D is TRBD2 (6 bases). The CDR3 contains 15 residues. V was clipped by 0 bases and J by 5 bases, with 13 bases between them. CDR1 and CDR2 (germline): SGHAT, FQNNGV. The CDR3 DNA is TGTGCCAGCAGCTTAGAGCGGGGCTCAGGGGAGACCCAGTACTTC. Translated, it gives CASSLERGSGETQYF.

This chain joins TRBV15 and TRBJ1-5; TRBD1 matches 7 bases. J lost 1 base, V lost 0 bases, and 0 bases had no gene match. From germline, CDR1 is LNHNV and CDR2 YYDKDF (reference sequence). This CDR3 region has 15 residues. This CDR3 is CATSREQGSNQPQHF. As DNA, the CDR3 is TGTGCCACCAGCAGAGAACAGGGGAGCAATCAGCCCCAGCATTTT.

The chain joins TRBV2 to TRBJ1-1; D may be TRBD1 (6 bases). The CDR3 has 15 residues. CDR1 SNHLY and CDR2 FYNNEI come from the germline V gene. Deletions cut 6 bases from V and 4 bases from J, with 18 bases between. The DNA of the CDR3 is TGTGCCAGCAGAGAAACCAATCGGGACATCACTGAAGCTTTCTTT. Translating gives CASRETNRDITEAFF.

This chain links TRBV6-6 with TRBJ2-5; D unresolved. The length of the CDR3 is 14 residues. Germline values: CDR1 MNHNY, CDR2 SVGAGI (reference sequence). The V and J ends lost 0 bases and 2 bases respectively, with 7 bases between them. CDR3 region: CASSYSWQQETQYF. DNA for the CDR3: TGTGCCAGCAGTTACTCTTGGCAGCAAGAGACCCAGTACTTC.

The chain employs TRBV5-1 and TRBJ2-2; 10 nucleotides align to TRBD2. Germline loops: CDR1 SGHRS, CDR2 YFSETQ. Unmatched junction bases numbered 2, after V lost 1 base and J lost 2 bases. This CDR3 contains 16 residues. CDR3 residues: CASSLLAGDNTGELFF. CDR3 DNA sequence: TGCGCCAGCAGCTTGCTAGCGGGGGACAACACCGGGGAGCTGTTTTTT.

The chain joins TRBV5-6 to TRBJ1-2; D might be TRBD1 (5 bases). The germline V gene has CDR1 SGHDT and CDR2 YYEEEE. V was trimmed by 2 bases and J by 2 bases, leaving 10 bases between them. The CDR3 is made up of 14 amino acids. The CDR3 loop is CASSLNRLNYGYTF. The CDR3, as DNA: TGTGCCAGCAGCTTAAACAGGCTGAACTATGGCTACACCTTC.

For this clone: One end of the junction does not line up with germline, which may come from a read error. V is TRBV11-3 and J is TRBJ2-3; 11 bases agree with TRBD1. Germline lookup yields CDR1 SGHNT and CDR2 YENEEA. The CDR3 loop spans 15 amino acids. CDR3 sequence: CASSLGTGGTDTQYF. CDR3 DNA: TGTGCCAGCAGCTTAGGGACAGGGGGCACGGATACGCAGTATTTT.

The V and J genes are TRBV5-5 and TRBJ2-1; possible D gene TRBD1, 6 bases. CDR1 SGHKS and CDR2 YYEKEE come from the germline V gene (reference sequence). The V end was cut by 1 base, the J end by 2 bases, with 10 bases between. CDR3 size: 15 residues. CDR3 protein: CASSLLQGTYNEQFF. In DNA, the CDR3 is TGTGCCAGCAGCTTGCTGCAGGGGACCTACAATGAGCAGTTCTTC.

The chain uses TRBV18 and TRBJ2-1; 10 positions agree with TRBD2. Germline CDR1 reads KGHSH; CDR2 reads LQKENI. J was trimmed by 5 bases and V by 0 bases; bases with no gene match: 4. CDR3 length: 16 amino acids. Here the CDR3 DNA reads TGTGCCAGCTCACCACCGCGCCTAGCGGGGGACAATGAGCAGTTCTTC. It specifies CASSPPRLAGDNEQFF.

The J gene is TRBJ2-3, the V gene TRBV19, with TRBD1 identical over 8 bases. V shed 2 bases and J 5 bases; nucleotides not matched to a gene: 9. Germline V CDR1 and CDR2: LNHDA, SQIVND (reference sequence). The CDR3 runs 16 residues. CDR3 in amino acids: CASSIYHGRGLDTQYF. The CDR3 region has the DNA TGTGCCAGTAGTATATATCATGGCAGGGGGCTAGATACGCAGTATTTT.

The chain recombines TRBV5-4 with TRBJ1-1; 7 bases agree with TRBD1. The CDR3 is 16 residues long. Germline V lookup: CDR1 SGHNT, CDR2 YYREEE (reference sequence). The V and J ends lost 4 bases and 3 bases, in that order; junction bases with no gene match: 12. This chain's CDR3 is CASSASTGAVYTEAFF. The CDR3 DNA reads as TGTGCCAGCAGCGCCTCAACAGGGGCCGTATACACTGAAGCTTTCTTT. The whole variable domain, remainder taken from reference TRBV5-4 and TRBJ1-1, is ETGVTQSPTHLIKTRGQQVTLRCSSQSGHNTVSWYQQALGQGPQFIFQYYREEENGRGNFPPRFSGLQFPNYSSELNVNALELDDSALYLCASSASTGAVYTEAFFGQGTRLTVV.

In nucleotides, the CDR3 is TGTGCCAGCAGCCCAAGGACAGGGTCCGGCACCGGGGAGCTGTTTTTT. It is translated as CASSPRTGSGTGELFF. The chain links TRBV14 to TRBJ2-2, with 8 positions matching TRBD1. V lost 4 bases to trimming and J lost 4 bases; unmatched junction nucleotides: 8. The V gene's germline CDR1 is SGHDN and CDR2 FVKESK. The CDR3 totals 16 residues.

The chain has TRBV30 and TRBJ2-1; D may be TRBD2 (5 bases). Trimming removed 4 bases at V and 12 bases at J, with 13 bases between. CDR1 is GTSNPN and CDR2 is SVGIG in the germline V gene (reference sequence). The length of the CDR3 is 11 residues. The CDR3 bases are TGTGCCTGGACCACGAGTCGGGGGCAGTTCTTC. This sequence encodes CAWTTSRGQFF. Filled out from reference TRBV30 and TRBJ2-1, the complete variable domain reads SQTIHQWPATLVQPVGSPLSLECTVEGTSNPNLYWYRQAAGRGLQLLFYSVGIGQISSEVPQNLSASRPQDRQFILSSKKLLLSDSGFYLCAWTTSRGQFFGPGTRLTVL.